This T cell receptor (beta chain) was identified in a study of CD8 T cells in ankylosing spondylitis. Study-level findings and limits: Disease-linked clones proved CD8+ and comparatively uncommon in peripheral blood. Characteristic, it appeared, of ankylosing spondylitis blood was a TCR beta motif of roughly eight highly homologous variants. Several of the motif variants were reported before in synovial fluid and blood from reactive arthritis.

Concerning this clonotype: The antigen remains unidentified.

Quantitative barcoded 5'-RACE was used to prepare TCR beta libraries. TCRdb recomputed calls from the 5' RACE reads with MiXCR, one row per CDR3 protein. The sample has about 240,000 distinct CDR3 sequences, more than 20% seen once. Input material: blood, either unsorted or a sorted T cell fraction (not recorded which). The clonotype was recovered from a male donor with ankylosing spondylitis or in good health (not recorded which).

The CDR3 loop reads CASSQIGYQETQYF. The DNA for the CDR3 is TGTGCCAGCAGCCAAATCGGGTACCAAGAGACCCAGTACTTC. The rearrangement joins TRBV3-1 to TRBJ2-5; no clear D gene. The CDR3 runs to 14 residues. Germline V gene lookup returns CDR1 LGHDT and CDR2 YNNKEL (reference sequence). V lost 2 bases to trimming and J lost 0 bases, with 7 bases between them.